This TCR beta chain was documented in a study of T cells in Graves' hyperthyroidism and ophthalmopathy (dated by TCRdb to between 2018 and 2021). With regard to the full study: Peripheral blood samples were taken at initial diagnosis, before any treatment was given. A discovery cohort of about 100 patients, roughly 45 with Graves' ophthalmopathy and about 58 with stable Graves' hyperthyroidism, was used to find distinguishing TCR V-J signatures. Prospective prediction of ophthalmopathy was tested in an independent validation cohort consisting of fewer than 20 hyperthyroidism patients and around 17 patients who later progressed to ophthalmopathy. The 100 or so discovery patients were divided at random into training and test sets in a 7:3 ratio. The study also compared thyroid tissue and blood T-cell repertoires from more than five Graves' hyperthyroidism patients. Once sampling was done, hyperthyroidism patients were given methimazole at a starting dose of 30 mg daily, whereas ophthalmopathy patients were given high-dose intravenous methylprednisolone. The paper describes TCR Vbeta CDR3 sequencing of 135 peripheral blood samples, made up of 43 ophthalmopathy patients, approximately 73 hyperthyroidism patients and about 17 progressor patients. What the study reported, not specific to this receptor: Sample size was not statistically predetermined, and blinding of investigators to group allocation was not performed. Most expanded thyroid clonotypes (frequency above 0.001) were also detected in blood, suggesting blood repertoires may reflect thyroid immune responses. Ophthalmopathy was separated from stable hyperthyroidism by a 13 V-J signature model, with just over 85% sensitivity and around 81% specificity obtained in cross-validation and 80%/75% obtained in testing. During validation, the model predicted progression to ophthalmopathy a median of around 7 months ahead of onset, with 60% to 71% sensitivity and 72% to 80% specificity.

A patient counted as having stable Graves' hyperthyroidism if no progression to ophthalmopathy occurred over 18 months of follow-up. The hyperthyroidism patients were between 18 and 65 years old and newly diagnosed, with a disease duration of less than 2 months. Exclusion was applied to patients with uncontrolled infections, other autoimmune diseases, pregnancy or lactation. Diagnoses were based on clinical symptoms, serum thyroxine and TRAb, thyroid ultrasound and orbital computed tomography. PBMCs were isolated from 10 ml of fresh peripheral blood by Ficoll-Paque density gradient centrifugation. Total RNA was extracted using Trizol reagent, and RNA quality was assessed on an Agilent 2100 Bioanalyzer. Regarding this clonotype: Which antigen it targets is not known. With a much larger clone just one base away, this may be a read error.

Inclusive of the bounding cysteine and phenylalanine, the CDR3 is 14 residues long. The entry retains the CDR3 DNA only, 42 bases that are in frame from base 1. Taken from the germline V gene, the CDR1 and CDR2 loops are MRHNA and SNTAGT. V drops 4 bases and J drops 10 bases, leaving 14 bases in between. The TCR beta CDR3 regions were amplified from RNA transcripts. For the first round of RT-PCR on the TCR CDR3, the HTBI primer set was used together with the Qiagen OneStep RT-PCR kit. Libraries were constructed in a second round of multiplex PCR, after which size selection and purification were carried out. Paired-end sequencing of the libraries was performed with 100 bp reads on an Illumina HiSeq2000. On the authors' methods: SOAPnuke was used to process the raw data, removing reads that contained adapters or uncalled bases, had a mean Phred below 15, or lacked an exact match to the constant primer or identifier. High-quality paired reads were merged with COPE v1.2.5, and unique nucleotide sequences were defined as clonotypes. MiTCR v1.1 was used to align the clonotypes against IMGT TRBV, TRBD and TRBJ reference segments. Only V-J combinations with frequency above 0.0001, covering 99% to 99.2% of repertoires, were analysed. A TCS score was defined as the ratio of F50 (clonal expansion) to E x V (chaos), with BLOSUM62-based TCRdist applied between CDR3 peptides within each V-J. Welch's t-statistics and random forest reduced fewer than 550 V-J features to roughly 13, which were used in a naive Bayes classifier (R e1071). The public sequencing data were trimmed at Q25 with fastp and processed into clonotypes with MiXCR by TCRdb, which kept only in-frame beta chains. Each entry merges the rows of one CDR3 protein and shows their most common DNA and genes. It is TCRdb's table, rather than the study itself, that gives the V and J calls and clone size. Here the sample has some 400,000 distinct CDR3 sequences; approximately 15% occur a single time. Clones ranked in the top ten supply more than 9.5% of the sample.

The chain employs TRBV6-4 and TRBJ1-6; the D gene is perhaps TRBD1, from 6 matching bases. Input material: blood. This clonotype was sampled from an older woman with Graves' hyperthyroidism. CDR3 reads: CASSVPDSASPLHF. The DNA sequence is as follows: TGTGCCAGCAGTGTCCCGGACAGTGCCTCACCCCTCCACTTT.